This paragraph reports one T cell receptor (beta chain). V lost 1 base, J lost 5 bases, and 12 bases lay in between. The V gene's germline CDR1 is SGHNT and CDR2 YYREEE (reference sequence). The CDR3 contains 14 residues. This record belongs to a study of cytomegalovirus exposure and HLA in healthy donors. Study as a whole: A preliminary data release comprised about 85 million unique TCRs obtained from HLA-typed donors. Genotyping showed roughly 81% of over 350 donors falling in the Caucasian-associated ancestry cluster.

The PCR had 60 Vbeta and 13 Jbeta primers. Original processing methods: Approximately 10 million shared chains were among 65 million to 85 million unique TCR beta chains counted in a later analysis. This table comes from immunoSEQ multiplex PCR, and its TCRdb copy is limited to in-frame clones, with some not included. D and trimming were read from the DNA, whereas the V and J calls and clone size are those reported in that table. The data show about 160,000 clones, about 80% seen once. The V gene is TRBV5-4, the J gene TRBJ2-5; D gene unclear. The sample comprised PBMCs. The origin of this receptor is a man aged 35 to 55 in good health and CMV-seropositive. The CDR3 nucleotides read TGTGCCAGCAGCTTGCCTCCTCCTGCGGAGACCCAGTACTTC. It codes for CASSLPPPAETQYF.